Listed here are 23 T cell receptor beta chains from one sample, sequenced in a study of blood T cell repertoires in COVID-19. This table comes from immunoSEQ multiplex PCR, and its TCRdb copy is limited to in-frame clones, with some not included. The data contain about 250,000 clones, 79% of them seen just once; the ten biggest clones take up under 4.5%. Sequencing was done on a sample of peripheral blood. The receptor set was obtained from a woman aged 40 to 50 with active or convalescent COVID-19.

The chain links TRBV5-6 to TRBJ2-5; D is ambiguous. This CDR3 comprises 13 residues. V was clipped by 3 bases and J by 2 bases, with 8 bases between them. Germline CDR1 reads SGHDT; CDR2 reads YYEEEE. DNA of the CDR3: TGTGCCAGCAGCTCGAGAGTTCAAGAGACCCAGTACTTC. As protein: CASSSRVQETQYF. Combining the CDR3 with reference TRBV5-6 and TRBJ2-5 gives the whole variable domain DAGVTQSPTHLIKTRGQQVTLRCSPKSGHDTVSWYQQALGQGPQFIFQYYEEEERQRGNFPDRFSGHQFPNYSSELNVNALLLGDSALYLCASSSRVQETQYFGPGTRLLVL.

The gene calls are TRBV9 and TRBJ2-1, with a weak D call TRBD2 (7 bases). The V end lost 3 bases, the J end lost 4 bases, and 17 bases lay between the germline ends. CDR1 is SGDLS, CDR2 YYNGEE, per germline. This CDR3 spans 16 amino acids. The CDR3: CASSARGASGYNEQFF. The CDR3 coding sequence is TGTGCCAGCAGCGCCCGGGGGGCTAGCGGATACAATGAGCAGTTCTTC.

In its sample, this clone was seen a few times. In nucleotides, the CDR3 is TGTGCCAGCCAGGGGGTCACTGAAGCTTTCTTT. It translates to CASQGVTEAFF. The V call is TRBV19, the J call TRBJ1-1; TRBD1 matches 7 bases. The germline CDR1 and CDR2 sequences are LNHDA and SQIVND (reference sequence). The CDR3 runs to 11 residues. The V segment lost 9 bases and the J segment 4 bases; nucleotides outside the gene matches: 2.

The rearrangement joins TRBV10-3 to TRBJ2-2; a possible D gene is TRBD2 (5 bases). V was cut by 3 bases and J by 5 bases, with 7 bases left in between. Per the germline V gene, CDR1 is ENHRY and CDR2 is SYGVKD. The CDR3 runs to 13 residues. CDR3 in DNA: TGTGCCATCAGTGAAACGGGGACCGGGGAGCTGTTTTTT. As protein: CAISETGTGELFF.

This chain joins TRBV19 and TRBJ2-2; D possibly corresponds to TRBD1 (5 bases). V was cut by 5 bases and J by 6 bases, with 13 bases left in between. The germline gives CDR1 LNHDA, CDR2 SQIVND (reference sequence). The CDR3 loop spans 14 amino acids. Written as DNA, the CDR3 is TGTGCCAGTAGTCGTACCAGGGAAGCCGGGGAGCTGTTTTTT. Protein sequence: CASSRTREAGELFF.

V and J are TRBV19 and TRBJ1-5; 7 bases are a match to TRBD1. In germline, CDR1 is LNHDA, CDR2 SQIVND (reference sequence). V shed 9 bases, J shed 6 bases, and the junction held 8 bases outside the gene matches. This CDR3 is 13 amino acids long. The CDR3 spells CASETGPGQPQHF. CDR3 sequence (DNA): TGTGCCAGCGAGACAGGGCCGGGTCAGCCCCAGCATTTT.

V gene TRBV5-6 combines with J gene TRBJ1-6, with D maybe TRBD1 (5 bases). Germline-derived CDR1 and CDR2 are SGHDT and YYEEEE. The CDR3 is 16 amino acids. V was pared by 3 bases and J by 8 bases, with 18 bases between. The CDR3 region has the DNA TGTGCCAGCAGCTCGGGGGGACTAAGGGTGGATTCACCCCTCCACTTT. Translation gives CASSSGGLRVDSPLHF.

This clone has only one observation. The CDR3 loop reads CASSYLAGGRNEQFF. In DNA, the CDR3 is TGTGCCAGCAGTTACCTAGCGGGGGGGCGGAATGAGCAGTTCTTC. The chain carries TRBV6-5 and TRBJ2-1; 12 nucleotides match TRBD2. V dropped 2 bases and J dropped 7; count of bases not matched to a gene: 3. The CDR3 has 15 amino acids. CDR1 is MNHEY and CDR2 is SVGAGI in the germline V gene.

The sample holds one count of this clone. The chain recombines TRBV3-1 (or the pseudogene TRBV3-2) with TRBJ2-7; 10 nucleotides agree with TRBD1. The CDR3 runs to 14 residues. V lost 3 bases to trimming and J lost 5 bases; unmatched junction nucleotides: 4. Germline lookup yields CDR1 LGHDT and CDR2 YNNKEL (reference sequence). This CDR3 reads CASSQTTGGNEQYF. CDR3 sequence (DNA): TGTGCCAGCAGCCAGACGACAGGGGGCAACGAGCAGTACTTC.

The rearrangement links TRBV15 to TRBJ2-3; D gene ambiguous. This CDR3 has 15 residues. Trimming pared 0 bases from V and 1 base from J, leaving 8 bases between. Germline lookup yields CDR1 LNHNV and CDR2 YYDKDF (reference sequence). The DNA for the CDR3 is TGTGCCACCAGCAGAGATCAGGCCGGCACAGATACGCAGTATTTT. This encodes CATSRDQAGTDTQYF.

The chain recombines TRBV25-1 with TRBJ1-2, with 12 positions matching TRBD1. Germline assignment: CDR1 MGHDK and CDR2 SYGVNS. V was clipped by 4 bases and J by 8 bases; unmatched bases: 8. This CDR3 comprises 15 residues. The CDR3: CASSAWGQGASGYTF. Written as DNA, the CDR3 is TGTGCCAGCAGTGCCTGGGGACAGGGGGCTAGCGGCTACACCTTC.

This clone was counted only a few times. The chain is built from TRBV29-1 and TRBJ1-1; 8 nucleotides agree with TRBD1. Germline CDR1 reads SQVTM; CDR2 reads ANQGSEA. Trimming cost V 6 bases and J 5 bases; bases outside gene matches: 8. This CDR3 contains 13 residues. CDR3 in DNA: TGCAGCGTCCGACAGGGGAAAGGGACTGAAGCTTTCTTT. It codes for CSVRQGKGTEAFF.

The rearrangement joins TRBV3-1 (or the pseudogene TRBV3-2) to TRBJ2-4; 11 bases map to TRBD2. J lost 1 base, V lost 2 bases, and 10 bases had no gene match. This CDR3 has 19 residues. Germline CDR1 reads LGHDT; CDR2 reads YNNKEL (reference sequence). Here the CDR3 DNA reads TGTGCCAGCAGCCAATCTCTTCTAGCGGGGGGCCCTGCCAAAAACATTCAGTACTTC. It yields the protein CASSQSLLAGGPAKNIQYF.

The V call is TRBV11-1, the J call TRBJ2-5; perhaps TRBD1 as D (6 bases). The ends were cut back, 8 bases at V and 4 bases at J, with 17 bases in the middle. This CDR3 comprises 14 residues. Germline lookup yields CDR1 SGHAT and CDR2 FQDESV (reference sequence). The CDR3 reads CASSGQGIRETQYF. CDR3 sequence (DNA): TGTGCCAGCTCTGGGCAGGGGATCCGAGAGACCCAGTACTTC.

The chain carries TRBV7-8 and TRBJ1-1; D gene ambiguous. Trimming removed 1 base at V and 7 bases at J, with 13 bases between. The CDR3 sequence is 14 residues long. Per germline, CDR1 SGHVS and CDR2 FQNEAQ. Here the CDR3 reads CASSLVYGGHEAFF. The CDR3 nucleotides read TGTGCCAGCAGCTTAGTTTACGGAGGGCATGAAGCTTTCTTT.

There are a few counts of this clone. This chain uses TRBV7-9 with TRBJ2-3, with 9 bases identical to TRBD1. J was trimmed by 1 base and V by 5 bases; bases with no gene match: 4. This CDR3 spans 15 amino acids. Germline V CDR1 and CDR2: SEHNR, FQNEAQ (reference sequence). The CDR3 loop reads CASSLYRGRTDTQYF. The CDR3 DNA sequence: TGTGCCAGCAGCCTTTACAGGGGGCGCACAGATACGCAGTATTTT.

The CDR3 protein is CASSLGAGEAFF. As DNA, the CDR3 is TGCGCCAGCAGCTTGGGGGCAGGGGAAGCTTTCTTT. The chain uses TRBV5-1 and TRBJ1-1, with D possibly matching TRBD1 (5 bases). This CDR3 is 12 amino acids long. The germline V gene has CDR1 SGHRS and CDR2 YFSETQ. Trimming cost V 0 bases and J 8 bases, with 8 bases left between them.

The chain is built from TRBV7-3 and TRBJ2-5; D possibly corresponds to TRBD2 (6 bases). Germline values: CDR1 SGHTA, CDR2 FQGTGA. There are 13 residues in the CDR3. Trimming cost V 6 bases and J 5 bases, with 13 bases left between them. CDR3 DNA: TGTGCCAGCAGTTGGAGGGGTGGCGAGACCCAGTACTTC. It translates to CASSWRGGETQYF.

This clone was found a few times. This sequence joins TRBV2 and TRBJ2-6; D remains ambiguous. CDR1 SNHLY and CDR2 FYNNEI come from the germline V gene. V shed 5 bases and J shed 0 bases, with 5 bases lying between them. The CDR3 runs to 14 residues. As DNA, the CDR3 is TGTGCCAGCAGTCCTAGCTCTGGGGCCAACGTCCTGACTTTC. Amino acid sequence: CASSPSSGANVLTF.

The CDR3 region is CASSLGLAGGPYNEQFF. CDR3 sequence (DNA): TGTGCCAGCAGCCTTGGACTAGCGGGGGGCCCCTACAATGAGCAGTTCTTC. The V gene is TRBV3-1 (or the pseudogene TRBV3-2), the J gene TRBJ2-1; TRBD2 aligns across 14 bases. Per germline, CDR1 LGHDT and CDR2 YNNKEL (reference sequence). The CDR3 has 17 residues. V was pared by 4 bases and J by 2 bases, with 4 bases of the junction left unmatched.

This chain connects TRBV18 to TRBJ2-1; 9 positions match TRBD1. V lost 0 bases to trimming and J lost 6 bases; unmatched junction nucleotides: 3. This CDR3 is built from 15 residues. Germline V lookup: CDR1 KGHSH, CDR2 LQKENI. The CDR3: CASSPPGQGFNEQFF. CDR3 DNA: TGTGCCAGCTCACCACCGGGACAGGGTTTCAATGAGCAGTTCTTC.

The chain combines TRBV30 with TRBJ2-1; D is undetermined. The CDR3 extends over 12 amino acids. CDR1 GTSNPN and CDR2 SVGIG come from the germline V gene (reference sequence). Trimming stripped 5 bases from V and 0 bases from J, with 5 bases between. The CDR3 DNA reads as TGTGCCTGGGGGCTCTCCTACAATGAGCAGTTCTTC. Protein sequence: CAWGLSYNEQFF. The whole variable domain, remainder taken from reference TRBV30 and TRBJ2-1, is SQTIHQWPATLVQPVGSPLSLECTVEGTSNPNLYWYRQAAGRGLQLLFYSVGIGQISSEVPQNLSASRPQDRQFILSSKKLLLSDSGFYLCAWGLSYNEQFFGPGTRLTVL.

The J gene is TRBJ2-3, the V gene TRBV7-3, with D perhaps TRBD2 (7 bases). There are 15 residues in the CDR3. Germline assignment: CDR1 SGHTA and CDR2 FQGTGA. The V end lost 5 bases, the J end lost 2 bases, and 14 bases lay between the germline ends. CDR3 coding DNA: TGTGCCAGCAGCCCCCCGGGGGGCCTCACAGATACGCAGTATTTT. Residues: CASSPPGGLTDTQYF.